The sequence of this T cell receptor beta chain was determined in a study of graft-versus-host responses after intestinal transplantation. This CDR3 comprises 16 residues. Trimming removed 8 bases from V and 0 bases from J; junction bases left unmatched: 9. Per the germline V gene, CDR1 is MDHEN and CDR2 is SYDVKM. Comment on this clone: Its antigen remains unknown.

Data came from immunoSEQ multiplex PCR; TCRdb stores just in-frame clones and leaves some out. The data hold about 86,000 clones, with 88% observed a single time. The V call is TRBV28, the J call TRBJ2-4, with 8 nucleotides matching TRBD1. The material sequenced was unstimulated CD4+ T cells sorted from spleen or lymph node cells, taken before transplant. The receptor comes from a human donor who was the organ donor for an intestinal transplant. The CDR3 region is CASLPRTGIAKNIQYF. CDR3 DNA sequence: TGTGCCAGCCTCCCCCGGACAGGGATAGCCAAAAACATTCAGTACTTC.